Below, 32 T cell receptor beta chains from the same sample are listed, as sequenced in a study of T cells in Graves' hyperthyroidism and ophthalmopathy. Amplified regions were TCR beta CDR3 sequences from RNA transcripts. A first-round RT-PCR of the TCR CDR3 used the HTBI primer set. Via MiXCR, TCRdb re-called the multiplex PCR reads, giving one row per CDR3 protein. The sample lists about 640,000 distinct CDR3 sequences, around 21% seen once, with around a third in the top ten. The sample was blood. These receptors were obtained from a young man with Graves' ophthalmopathy.

There are a few counts of this clonotype. The chain has TRBV20-1 and TRBJ1-2, with D maybe TRBD1 (6 bases). Germline lookup yields CDR1 DFQATT and CDR2 SNEGSKA (reference sequence). This CDR3 contains 13 residues. The germline V and J ends were trimmed by 3 bases and 3 bases, with 11 bases remaining between them. The CDR3 sequence is CSAREDSYYGYTF. CDR3 nucleotide sequence: TGCAGTGCTAGGGAGGACAGCTACTATGGCTACACCTTC.

The chain couples TRBV3-2 to TRBJ2-1; no DNA check was done on the table's D call, TRBD2. TRBV3-2 is a recognized pseudogene. There are 18 residues in the CDR3. The CDR3 DNA is TGTGCCAGCAGCCAAGATGAAGGGCTAGCGGGAGATCACAATGAGCAGTTCTTC. Translated, it gives CASSQDEGLAGDHNEQFF.

This clonotype was seen at least ten times. The gene calls are TRBV28 and TRBJ2-1, with D possibly TRBD1 on 5 matching bases. Trimming removed 3 bases from V and 4 bases from J, with 16 bases in between. Germline V gives CDR1 MDHEN, CDR2 SYDVKM. This CDR3 is 16 amino acids long. CDR3 bases: TGTGCCAGCAGTTTTGCGTATGACAGAGAGTACAATGAGCAGTTCTTC. This codes for CASSFAYDREYNEQFF.

This clonotype occurred a few times. This chain uses TRBV13 with TRBJ2-3; D is perhaps TRBD2 (6 bases). The germline gives CDR1 PRHDT, CDR2 FYEKMQ (reference sequence). The CDR3 length is 15 residues. Trimming removed 5 bases at V and 0 bases at J, with 12 bases between. CDR3: CASSGGTISTDTQYF. CDR3 DNA sequence: TGTGCCAGCAGCGGCGGGACCATTAGCACAGATACGCAGTATTTT.

The chain has TRBV28 and TRBJ1-5; D remains unclear. From germline, CDR1 is MDHEN and CDR2 SYDVKM. The CDR3 extends over 14 amino acids. Deletions cut 7 bases from V and 2 bases from J, with 12 bases between. This chain's CDR3 is CASIPGRGNQPQHF. CDR3 bases: TGTGCCAGCATCCCCGGTCGGGGCAATCAGCCCCAGCATTTT.

The V call is TRBV4-2, the J call TRBJ2-1; 8 bases line up with TRBD1. J lost 6 bases, V lost 5 bases, and 9 bases had no gene match. The CDR3 spans 15 residues. Germline V gene lookup returns CDR1 LGHNA and CDR2 YNFKEQ. The CDR3 DNA sequence: TGTGCCAGCAGCTATACAGGGGGTACGACCAATGAGCAGTTCTTC. Translation gives CASSYTGGTTNEQFF.

The sample holds many counts of this clonotype. The chain recombines TRBV5-1 with TRBJ2-7, with D perhaps matching TRBD1 or TRBD2 (9 bases each). From germline, CDR1 is SGHRS and CDR2 YFSETQ. The CDR3 extends over 15 amino acids. Trimming left V 4 bases short and J 6 bases short, with 20 bases between. CDR3 loop: CASSRAGGQGPEQYF. CDR3 coding DNA: TGCGCCAGCAGCCGAGCGGGAGGACAGGGGCCCGAGCAGTACTTC.

The chain combines TRBV20-1 with TRBJ1-3, with TRBD1 as a possible D gene (5 bases). V lost 3 bases, J lost 2 bases, and 14 bases lay in between. Looked up from germline, CDR1 is DFQATT and CDR2 is SNEGSKA (reference sequence). The CDR3 is 15 amino acids. CDR3 sequence (DNA): TGCAGTGCTAGTACTCTTCCGGGGGCTGGAAACACCATATATTTT. This sequence encodes CSASTLPGAGNTIYF.

This clonotype has at least ten counts. This rearrangement joins TRBV28 to TRBJ1-5; D may be TRBD1 (6 bases). The germline V gene encodes CDR1 MDHEN and CDR2 SYDVKM. V was shortened by 5 bases and J by 7 bases, with 18 bases between the two germline ends. The CDR3 has 15 residues. The CDR3 DNA reads as TGTGCCAGCAGTCTACTACCCATACAGGGCCAGCCCCAGCATTTT. It encodes CASSLLPIQGQPQHF.

The chain uses TRBV25-1 and TRBJ1-5, with D hard to call. The V end was cut by 5 bases, the J end by 9 bases, with 11 bases between. The CDR3 has 12 amino acids. Germline V gene data show CDR1 as MGHDK and CDR2 as SYGVNS. CDR3 region: CASSHETGPQHF. The CDR3 DNA reads TGTGCCAGCAGTCACGAGACGGGGCCCCAGCATTTT. Full variable domain (outside the CDR3, taken from reference TRBV25-1 and TRBJ1-5): EADIYQTPRYLVIGTGKKITLECSQTMGHDKMYWYQQDPGMELHLIHYSYGVNSTEKGDLSSESTVSRIRTEHFPLTLESARPSHTSQYLCASSHETGPQHFGDGTRLSIL.

The V gene is TRBV10-3, the J gene TRBJ2-5; 9 positions agree with TRBD1. The length of the CDR3 is 12 residues. CDR1 ENHRY and CDR2 SYGVKD come from the germline V gene. V shed 10 bases, J shed 4 bases, and the junction held 4 bases outside the gene matches. The CDR3 region has the DNA TGTGCCACCTGGACAGGGGCAGAGACCCAGTACTTC. It is translated as CATWTGAETQYF.

This clonotype was seen only a few times. The chain carries TRBV3-1 and TRBJ2-1, with 8 bases aligning to TRBD2. The germline gives CDR1 LGHDT, CDR2 YNNKEL (reference sequence). The CDR3 spans 16 residues. V gave up 0 bases and J gave up 8 bases; unmatched junction bases: 9. The CDR3 nucleotides are TGTGCCAGCAGCCAAGATGAAGCGGGAGAAGGCGATGAGCAGTTCTTC. It encodes CASSQDEAGEGDEQFF.

The gene calls are TRBV10-3 and TRBJ2-2; D gene ambiguous. The CDR3 loop spans 15 amino acids. From germline, CDR1 is ENHRY and CDR2 SYGVKD. V gave up 2 bases and J gave up 7 bases, with 14 bases separating them. The chain's CDR3 is CAISEITDPFGELFF. DNA of the CDR3: TGTGCCATCAGTGAGATAACAGACCCCTTCGGGGAGCTGTTTTTT.

The chain has TRBV6-1 and TRBJ1-4; TRBD1 matches 9 bases. The CDR3 is 15 amino acids. Germline V gives CDR1 MNHNS, CDR2 SASEGT. The ends lost 1 base at V and 8 bases at J; junction bases unmatched: 5. Here the CDR3 DNA reads TGTGCCAGCAGTGAAGGACCGGGACAGGGCGAAAAACTGTTTTTT. Residues: CASSEGPGQGEKLFF.

This clonotype was recorded many times. The rearrangement uses TRBV6-1 and TRBJ1-1; D unresolved. The germline gives CDR1 MNHNS, CDR2 SASEGT. CDR3 size: 12 residues. Trimming shortened V by 3 bases and J by 7 bases, and 9 bases separated the two germline ends. The CDR3 bases are TGTGCCAGCAGTGATATTCGGGGTGAAGCTTTCTTT. It codes for CASSDIRGEAFF.

The sample holds a few counts of this clonotype. The chain joins TRBV5-4 to TRBJ2-1; 7 bases map to TRBD2. The CDR3 has 16 amino acids. Trimming at V came to 3 bases and at J to 1 base, leaving 7 bases not matched to a gene. From germline, CDR1 is SGHNT and CDR2 YYREEE (reference sequence). CDR3 region: CASSSYRGVSYNEQFF. The CDR3 DNA reads as TGTGCCAGCAGCTCCTATCGGGGGGTGTCCTACAATGAGCAGTTCTTC.

This clonotype was picked up a small number of times. This sequence joins TRBV2 and TRBJ2-7, with 9 bases matching TRBD2. This CDR3 spans 15 amino acids. Looked up from germline, CDR1 is SNHLY and CDR2 is FYNNEI. V lost 2 bases, J lost 9 bases, and 11 bases stayed unmatched. The CDR3 reads CASSESSGTIRGQYF. The CDR3 nucleotides are TGTGCCAGCAGTGAATCTAGCGGGACCATACGAGGGCAGTACTTC.

This sequence joins TRBV20-1 and TRBJ1-1; tentative D call: TRBD1 (5 bases). CDR3 length: 14 residues. The germline V gene encodes CDR1 DFQATT and CDR2 SNEGSKA (reference sequence). Trimming took 2 bases from V and 7 from J, leaving 17 bases between them. Here the CDR3 reads CSARPPRGIVEAFF. Written as DNA, the CDR3 is TGCAGTGCTAGACCCCCGAGGGGAATTGTTGAAGCTTTCTTT.

The sample holds many counts of this clonotype. The genes are TRBV27 and TRBJ2-1, with D possibly TRBD1 on 5 matching bases. This CDR3 region has 13 residues. Trimming pared 3 bases from V and 4 bases from J, leaving 7 bases between. Germline V gives CDR1 MNHEY, CDR2 SMNVEV (reference sequence). The CDR3 DNA follows: TGTGCCAGCAGTTTGAGACAGTACAATGAGCAGTTCTTC. Encoded protein: CASSLRQYNEQFF.

This chain's CDR3 is CASSATGTRNPQYTIYF. CDR3 nucleotide sequence: TGTGCCAGCAGCGCAACCGGGACCAGAAACCCCCAATACACCATATATTTT. V and J are TRBV5-5 and TRBJ1-3; perhaps TRBD1 as D (5 bases). The V and J ends lost 4 bases and 8 bases respectively, with 25 bases between them. This CDR3 has 17 amino acids. Germline V CDR1 and CDR2: SGHKS, YYEKEE (reference sequence).

A few counts support this clonotype. This sequence joins TRBV7-3 and TRBJ2-3; 11 bases are a match to TRBD1. Trimming at V came to 4 bases and at J to 1 base, leaving 1 base not matched to a gene. The CDR3 has 15 residues. Germline-derived CDR1 and CDR2 are SGHTA and FQGTGA. In DNA form, the CDR3 reads TGTGCCAGCAGCTCGGGACAGGGGGGCACAGATACGCAGTATTTT. This codes for CASSSGQGGTDTQYF. The whole variable domain, remainder taken from reference TRBV7-3 and TRBJ2-3, is GAGVSQTPSNKVTEKGKYVELRCDPISGHTALYWYRQSLGQGPEFLIYFQGTGAADDSGLPNDRFFAVRPEGSVSTLKIQRTERGDSAVYLCASSSGQGGTDTQYFGPGTRLTVL.

V is TRBV20-1 and J is TRBJ2-1; 7 bases map to TRBD1. The CDR3 length is 13 residues. With 5 bases clipped from V and 8 bases from J, the junction kept 9 bases outside the gene matches. Germline lookup yields CDR1 DFQATT and CDR2 SNEGSKA (reference sequence). As DNA, the CDR3 is TGCAGTGCTGGGGGCACAGGGGACCATGAGCAGTTCTTC. Amino acids: CSAGGTGDHEQFF.

This clonotype was recorded many times. This rearrangement joins TRBV20-1 to TRBJ2-3, with 9 bases aligning to TRBD2. J lost 5 bases, V lost 5 bases, and 11 bases had no gene match. The CDR3 contains 15 residues. Per the germline V gene, CDR1 is DFQATT and CDR2 is SNEGSKA (reference sequence). As DNA, the CDR3 is TGCAGTGCTTATATAGCGGGAGCTTTGGGAGATACGCAGTATTTT. Translated, it gives CSAYIAGALGDTQYF.

The rearrangement links TRBV29-1 to TRBJ2-1; D is perhaps TRBD2 (6 bases). Trimming shortened V by 1 base and J by 7 bases, and 14 bases separated the two germline ends. This CDR3 has 14 residues. From germline, CDR1 is SQVTM and CDR2 ANQGSEA. CDR3 sequence: CSVEGGGVVNEQFF. The CDR3 coding sequence is TGCAGCGTTGAAGGGGGAGGAGTTGTGAATGAGCAGTTCTTC.

This clonotype was picked up many times. The chain couples TRBV5-1 to TRBJ2-1; perhaps TRBD2 as D (5 bases). The CDR3 has 12 amino acids. V was trimmed by 5 bases and J by 7 bases, leaving 10 bases between them. Germline V gene lookup returns CDR1 SGHRS and CDR2 YFSETQ. The CDR3 nucleotides read TGCGCCAGCAGTTATCTAGCAAATGAGCAGTTCTTC. The encoded protein is CASSYLANEQFF.

The chain is built from TRBV28 and TRBJ1-6, with D perhaps TRBD1 (5 bases). Deletions cut 7 bases from V and 3 bases from J, with 7 bases between. Germline V gives CDR1 MDHEN, CDR2 SYDVKM. The CDR3 is 13 residues long. The CDR3 DNA sequence: TGTGCCAGCATCGACAGCTATAATTCACCCCTCCACTTT. Its translation: CASIDSYNSPLHF.

At least ten counts were recorded for this clonotype. The chain has TRBV20-1 and TRBJ1-1; maybe TRBD1 (5 bases). The CDR3 totals 14 residues. The V and J ends lost 6 bases and 8 bases respectively, with 22 bases between them. Per the germline V gene, CDR1 is DFQATT and CDR2 is SNEGSKA (reference sequence). This CDR3 reads CSAQEGPHIGEAFF. Written as DNA, the CDR3 is TGCAGTGCGCAAGAGGGACCTCACATCGGGGAAGCTTTCTTT.

This sequence joins TRBV20-1 and TRBJ1-4; D call uncertain. The CDR3 sequence is 13 residues long. Germline V gene data show CDR1 as DFQATT and CDR2 as SNEGSKA (reference sequence). Trimming took 5 bases from V and 7 from J, leaving 14 bases between them. The CDR3 nucleotides read TGCAGTGCTGGGGATAGTCTTGGTGAAAAACTGTTTTTT. Translated: CSAGDSLGEKLFF.

This clonotype came up a few times. The V call is TRBV2, the J call TRBJ1-1; D call uncertain. The length of the CDR3 is 14 residues. Germline V gene data show CDR1 as SNHLY and CDR2 as FYNNEI. With 6 bases removed from V and 7 bases from J, the gap between germline ends came to 18 bases. The CDR3 spells CASRQDGSTFEAFF. The DNA of the CDR3 is TGTGCCAGCAGGCAAGACGGGTCGACTTTTGAAGCTTTCTTT.

The chain carries TRBV15 and TRBJ2-2, with D perhaps assigned TRBD1 or TRBD2 (5 bases each). Germline V gives CDR1 LNHNV, CDR2 YYDKDF (reference sequence). CDR3 length: 14 residues. Deletions cut 0 bases from V and 6 bases from J, with 8 bases between. The CDR3 protein is CATSRDWDPGELFF. CDR3 nucleotide sequence: TGTGCCACCAGCAGAGATTGGGACCCCGGGGAGCTGTTTTTT.

The table lists this clonotype with many counts. The V gene is TRBV7-3, the J gene TRBJ2-3; 11 bases are a match to TRBD1. Trimming at V came to 5 bases and at J to 1 base, leaving 2 bases not matched to a gene. Germline V gene sequence: CDR1 SGHTA, CDR2 FQGTGA. This CDR3 has 15 residues. The CDR3 nucleotides are TGTGCCAGCAGCATGGACAGGGGGCGCACAGATACGCAGTATTTT. It yields the protein CASSMDRGRTDTQYF.

The chain uses TRBV6-2 or TRBV6-3 and TRBJ2-7, with 9 bases identical to TRBD2. The CDR3 consists of 18 residues. The ends lost 0 bases at V and 4 bases at J; junction bases unmatched: 13. The germline V gene has CDR1 MNHEY and CDR2 SVGEGT. The CDR3 sequence is CASSYSIAGVGISYEQYF. CDR3 DNA sequence: TGTGCCAGCAGTTACTCCATAGCGGGAGTGGGGATCTCGTACGAGCAGTACTTC.